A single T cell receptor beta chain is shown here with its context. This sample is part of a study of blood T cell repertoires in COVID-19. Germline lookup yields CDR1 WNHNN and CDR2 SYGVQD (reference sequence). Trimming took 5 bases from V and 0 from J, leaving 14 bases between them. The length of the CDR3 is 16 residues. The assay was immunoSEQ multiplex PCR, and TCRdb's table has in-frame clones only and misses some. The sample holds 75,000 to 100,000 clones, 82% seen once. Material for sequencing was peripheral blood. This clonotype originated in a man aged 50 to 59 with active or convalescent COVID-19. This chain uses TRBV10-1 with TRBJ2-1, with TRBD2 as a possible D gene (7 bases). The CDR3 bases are TGCGCCAGCAGTTTCAAGGGGGGGCCCTCCTACAATGAGCAGTTCTTC. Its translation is CASSFKGGPSYNEQFF.